Shown below are 24 T cell receptor beta chains from a single sample sequenced in a study of control samples from healthy donors and cancer patients. The method was immunoSEQ multiplex PCR; TCRdb's version includes in-frame clones alone and lacks a portion of them. The data contain roughly 120,000 clones, around 90% of them singletons. Sequencing was performed on blood. The receptors shown here come from a woman in her 70s in good health.

The rearrangement uses TRBV28 and TRBJ2-7, with 10 bases matching TRBD1. This CDR3 region has 18 residues. CDR1 and CDR2 from the germline V gene are MDHEN and SYDVKM. V lost 7 bases, J lost 5 bases, and 20 bases stayed unmatched. The CDR3 nucleotides are TGTGCCAGCATCCCCGGGACAGGGGTCTTTGGAGGTATCAACGAGCAGTACTTC. Translation: CASIPGTGVFGGINEQYF.

The chain is built from TRBV5-6 and TRBJ2-6; the D gene is possibly TRBD1 (6 bases). The CDR3 extends over 16 amino acids. Germline-derived CDR1 and CDR2 are SGHDT and YYEEEE. V was clipped by 2 bases and J by 2 bases, with 11 bases between them. This chain's CDR3 is CASSLETGTGANVLTF. The CDR3 DNA reads as TGTGCCAGCAGCTTAGAAACAGGGACTGGGGCCAACGTCCTGACTTTC.

Concerning this clone: Other DNA sequences within the sample encode an identical CDR3. The CDR3 DNA is TGTGCTAGTGGTTTGGGACGGGCGGGGGGGTCAGATACGCAGTATTTT. It specifies CASGLGRAGGSDTQYF. The chain has TRBV12-5 and TRBJ2-3; TRBD2 matches 9 bases. Germline CDR1 reads LGHNT; CDR2 reads FRNRAP. Trimming at V came to 1 base and at J to 4 bases, leaving 6 bases not matched to a gene. This CDR3 has 16 amino acids. Drawing the rest from reference TRBV12-5 and TRBJ2-3, the complete variable domain is DARVTQTPRHKVTEMGQEVTMRCQPILGHNTVFWYRQTMMQGLELLAYFRNRAPLDDSGMPKDRFSAEMPDATLATLKIQPSEPRDSAVYFCASGLGRAGGSDTQYFGPGTRLTVL.

This clone was seen only once. V usage is TRBV3-1 (or the pseudogene TRBV3-2) and J usage is TRBJ2-1; 8 bases match TRBD2. Germline CDR1 LGHDT, CDR2 YNNKEL (reference sequence). The V segment lost 8 bases and the J segment 0 bases; nucleotides outside the gene matches: 3. The CDR3 is 14 amino acids. The CDR3 loop is CASREGSSYNEQFF. CDR3 in DNA: TGTGCCAGCCGGGAGGGGAGCTCCTACAATGAGCAGTTCTTC.

This chain links TRBV5-1 with TRBJ1-4; D is unclear. Trimming left V 3 bases short and J 0 bases short, with 9 bases between. The CDR3 length is 15 residues. CDR1 SGHRS and CDR2 YFSETQ come from the germline V gene. CDR3 in DNA: TGCGCCAGCAGCTCTACCGTAGCAACTAATGAAAAACTGTTTTTT. Its protein is CASSSTVATNEKLFF. Full variable domain (missing parts from reference TRBV5-1 and TRBJ1-4): KAGVTQTPRYLIKTRGQQVTLSCSPISGHRSVSWYQQTPGQGLQFLFEYFSETQRNKGNFPGRFSGRQFSNSRSEMNVSTLELGDSALYLCASSSTVATNEKLFFGSGTQLSVL.

V is TRBV7-8 and J is TRBJ1-2; TRBD1 aligns across 9 bases. CDR1 SGHVS and CDR2 FQNEAQ come from the germline V gene. CDR3 length: 13 amino acids. The J segment lost 8 bases and the V segment lost 5 bases, leaving 6 bases of the junction unmatched. The CDR3 DNA follows: TGTGCCAGCAGCCGGGACAGGGTGGGAGGCTACACCTTC. It translates to CASSRDRVGGYTF.

This chain uses TRBV27 with TRBJ2-3; 10 nucleotides align to TRBD2. The V and J ends lost 3 bases and 4 bases, in that order; junction bases with no gene match: 4. The CDR3 contains 15 residues. Germline V gives CDR1 MNHEY, CDR2 SMNVEV (reference sequence). CDR3 amino acids: CASSFKAGGADTQYF. The CDR3 DNA sequence: TGTGCCAGCAGTTTTAAAGCGGGGGGGGCAGATACGCAGTATTTT.

Ten or more counts support this clone. The chain links TRBV7-2 to TRBJ1-3; unclear D gene. V was cut by 4 bases and J by 3 bases, with 10 bases left in between. The germline CDR1 and CDR2 sequences are SGHTA and FQGNSA. The CDR3 totals 14 residues. In DNA, the CDR3 is TGTGCCAGCAGCTACAACAGTTTTGGAAACACCATATATTTT. Amino acid sequence: CASSYNSFGNTIYF.

V and J are TRBV29-1 and TRBJ1-1, with D perhaps TRBD1 (6 bases). CDR3 length: 14 amino acids. V was shortened by 1 base and J by 8 bases, with 17 bases between the two germline ends. In germline, CDR1 is SQVTM, CDR2 ANQGSEA. CDR3 sequence reads: CSVEVTQVGAEAFF. The CDR3 region has the DNA TGCAGCGTTGAAGTAACTCAGGTGGGGGCCGAAGCTTTCTTT.

The chain links TRBV6-5 to TRBJ2-3; D perhaps matches TRBD2 (5 bases). This CDR3 spans 14 amino acids. V lost 0 bases and J 2 bases, leaving 6 bases between the germline ends. Germline V lookup: CDR1 MNHEY, CDR2 SVGAGI. CDR3 sequence: CASSYSRDTDTQYF. CDR3 in DNA: TGTGCCAGCAGTTACTCCCGGGACACAGATACGCAGTATTTT.

This clone was seen a few times. The V gene is TRBV3-1 (or the pseudogene TRBV3-2), the J gene TRBJ2-3, with 7 bases lining up with TRBD1. There are 16 residues in the CDR3. The trim removed 4 bases at V and 0 bases at J, leaving 7 bases unmatched. Germline loops: CDR1 LGHDT, CDR2 YNNKEL (reference sequence). The chain's CDR3 is CASSLRDRPSTDTQYF. DNA of the CDR3: TGTGCCAGCAGCCTTCGGGACAGACCTAGCACAGATACGCAGTATTTT.

In nucleotides, the CDR3 is TGTGCCAGCAGTAGACGGGCGGGTGAAAAACTGTTTTTT. Its translation: CASSRRAGEKLFF. J is TRBJ1-4 and V is TRBV6-5, with D uncertain. The CDR3 spans 13 residues. Trimming removed 5 bases at V and 7 bases at J, with 11 bases between. The germline V gene encodes CDR1 MNHEY and CDR2 SVGAGI.

The chain is built from TRBV5-1 and TRBJ2-2; no definite D call. Germline V gene lookup returns CDR1 SGHRS and CDR2 YFSETQ. V gave up 2 bases and J gave up 2 bases, with 1 base separating them. CDR3 size: 12 residues. This chain's CDR3 is CASSFNTGELFF. In DNA, the CDR3 is TGCGCCAGCAGCTTTAACACCGGGGAGCTGTTTTTT.

The chain recombines TRBV18 with TRBJ2-7; 8 bases line up with TRBD1. The CDR3 extends over 15 amino acids. With 0 bases clipped from V and 2 bases from J, the junction kept 3 bases outside the gene matches. The germline V gene has CDR1 KGHSH and CDR2 LQKENI. The CDR3 protein is CASSPPGQEAYEQYF. DNA of the CDR3: TGTGCCAGCTCACCACCGGGACAGGAGGCCTACGAGCAGTACTTC.

This clone was counted a few times. This sequence joins TRBV18 and TRBJ1-6; D is uncertain. The CDR3 is made up of 14 amino acids. Germline V gene data show CDR1 as KGHSH and CDR2 as LQKENI. The V end was cut by 6 bases, the J end by 14 bases, with 20 bases between. CDR3 DNA sequence: TGTGCCAGCTCTGCCAGGCACTCCGAAGGTTCCCTCCACTTT. Translation: CASSARHSEGSLHF.

This clone was counted between two and nine times. The rearrangement uses TRBV7-2 and TRBJ1-3; D is undetermined. From germline, CDR1 is SGHTA and CDR2 FQGNSA. CDR3 size: 15 residues. V lost 5 bases and J lost 0, with 11 bases in between. The CDR3 DNA reads TGTGCCAGCAGCCAGAGACGTAGCTCTGGAAACACCATATATTTT. As protein: CASSQRRSSGNTIYF.

V and J are TRBV18 and TRBJ1-6; TRBD1 matches at 9 bases. This CDR3 has 17 residues. Germline V gene lookup returns CDR1 KGHSH and CDR2 LQKENI. Trimming removed 2 bases from V and 4 bases from J; junction bases left unmatched: 6. The CDR3 bases are TGTGCCAGCTCACCATCCCGGGACAGGGCGTATAATTCACCCCTCCACTTT. As protein: CASSPSRDRAYNSPLHF. The complete variable domain, with remaining parts taken from reference TRBV18 and TRBJ1-6, reads NAGVMQNPRHLVRRRGQEARLRCSPMKGHSHVYWYRQLPEEGLKFMVYLQKENIIDESGMPKERFSAEFPKEGPSILRIQQVVRGDSAAYFCASSPSRDRAYNSPLHFGNGTRLTVT.

The chain combines TRBV19 with TRBJ1-4; perhaps TRBD1 as D (6 bases). The V end was cut by 3 bases, the J end by 2 bases, with 10 bases between. CDR1 is LNHDA, CDR2 SQIVND, per germline (reference sequence). This CDR3 region has 15 residues. The CDR3 DNA reads TGTGCCAGTAGTATTACTGGGGGCACTAATGAAAAACTGTTTTTT. Translated, it gives CASSITGGTNEKLFF. Based on the CDR3 plus reference TRBV19 and TRBJ1-4, the full variable domain is DGGITQSPKYLFRKEGQNVTLSCEQNLNHDAMYWYRQDPGQGLRLIYYSQIVNDFQKGDIAEGYSVSREKKESFPLTVTSAQKNPTAFYLCASSITGGTNEKLFFGSGTQLSVL.

The chain joins TRBV6-7 to TRBJ2-1; a possible D gene is TRBD1 (5 bases). TRBV6-7 is given ORF status, its function remaining uncertain. The CDR3 spans 14 residues. The V end was cut by 5 bases, the J end by 4 bases, with 12 bases between. For the CDR3, the DNA is TGTGCCAGCAGTCGACCAGGGCCATACAATGAGCAGTTCTTC. Its protein product is CASSRPGPYNEQFF.

This chain links TRBV6-6 with TRBJ2-3, with 9 positions matching TRBD1. Germline V CDR1 and CDR2: MNHNY, SVGAGI (reference sequence). J was trimmed by 1 base and V by 6 bases; bases with no gene match: 2. CDR3 length: 14 amino acids. CDR3 coding DNA: TGTGCCAGCAGACGACAGGGGGGCACAGATACGCAGTATTTT. This codes for CASRRQGGTDTQYF.

CDR3 nucleotides: TGTGCCACCAGCAGACTTGGGGACAGGGCCTCCAATGAGCAGTTCTTC. Protein sequence: CATSRLGDRASNEQFF. The chain employs TRBV15 and TRBJ2-1; 9 nucleotides line up with TRBD1. The CDR3 totals 16 residues. J was trimmed by 6 bases and V by 2 bases; bases with no gene match: 8. The germline gives CDR1 LNHNV, CDR2 YYDKDF (reference sequence).

A note on this clone: The same CDR3 is also encoded by other DNA sequences in this sample. J is TRBJ1-2 and V is TRBV20-1; D gene unclear. Germline CDR1 reads DFQATT; CDR2 reads SNEGSKA (reference sequence). The ends were cut back, 0 bases at V and 5 bases at J, with 1 base in the middle. The CDR3 covers 10 residues. The CDR3 DNA follows: TGCAGTGCTAGAGATTATGGCTACACCTTC. Its protein product is CSARDYGYTF.

The chain is built from TRBV3-1 (or the pseudogene TRBV3-2) and TRBJ1-3; perhaps TRBD1 as D (6 bases). Germline V CDR1 and CDR2: LGHDT, YNNKEL (reference sequence). This CDR3 contains 15 residues. Trimming took 8 bases from V and 0 from J, leaving 14 bases between them. CDR3 region: CASSGGGYSGNTIYF. CDR3 sequence (DNA): TGTGCCAGCTCAGGAGGGGGGTACTCTGGAAACACCATATATTTT.

J is TRBJ2-7 and V is TRBV5-4, with a tentative D call TRBD1 (5 bases). Per the germline V gene, CDR1 is SGHNT and CDR2 is YYREEE (reference sequence). The V gene lost 4 bases and the J gene lost 6 bases, with 17 bases spanning the gap. The CDR3 consists of 14 residues. CDR3 region: CASSQTTASLEQYF. The CDR3 nucleotides are TGTGCCAGCAGCCAAACGACAGCCTCCCTCGAGCAGTACTTC.